Each of the 20 T cell receptor beta chains below was sequenced from the same sample in a study of blood T cell repertoires in COVID-19. Clones were sequenced by immunoSEQ multiplex PCR, and TCRdb holds only the in-frame ones, with some missing. The sample holds a few hundred thousand clones; about nine tenths are singletons and the top ten take under 3.5%. The sample was peripheral blood. The receptors derive from a woman aged 30 to 39 with active or convalescent COVID-19.

J is TRBJ1-4 and V is TRBV7-8; D is possibly TRBD1 (6 bases). V was pared by 5 bases and J by 4 bases, with 20 bases between. This CDR3 contains 17 residues. Germline loops: CDR1 SGHVS, CDR2 FQNEAQ. This chain's CDR3 is CASSGGGGGLFNEKLFF. The DNA for the CDR3 is TGTGCCAGCAGCGGGGGGGGCGGAGGTCTCTTTAATGAAAAACTGTTTTTT.

V is TRBV27 and J is TRBJ1-2; D is possibly TRBD1 (5 bases). Germline V gene lookup returns CDR1 MNHEY and CDR2 SMNVEV (reference sequence). This CDR3 is 17 amino acids long. V lost 5 bases to trimming and J lost 2 bases, with 21 bases between them. Written as DNA, the CDR3 is TGTGCCAGCAGTCCCCTTTCATCTGGAGGGGCAAACTATGGCTACACCTTC. Encoded protein: CASSPLSSGGANYGYTF.

The chain recombines TRBV2 with TRBJ2-2, with TRBD1 matching 8 bases. Losses at the gene ends were 7 bases for V and 7 bases for J; bases not matched to a gene: 14. CDR3 length: 16 residues. Germline CDR1 reads SNHLY; CDR2 reads FYNNEI. The CDR3 region has the DNA TGTGCCAGCACTATCGCTCTTGGACAGGGTAACGGGGAGCTGTTTTTT. This translates into CASTIALGQGNGELFF.

This chain joins TRBV3-1 (or the pseudogene TRBV3-2) and TRBJ2-6; D gene unclear. V lost 0 bases and J lost 1, with 7 bases in between. CDR1 and CDR2 from the germline V gene are LGHDT and YNNKEL (reference sequence). This CDR3 region has 16 residues. Here the CDR3 reads CASSQDELSGANVLTF. CDR3 bases: TGTGCCAGCAGCCAAGATGAACTATCTGGGGCCAACGTCCTGACTTTC.

This chain joins TRBV7-3 and TRBJ2-2; 8 nucleotides line up with TRBD2. The CDR3 contains 17 residues. The J segment lost 1 base and the V segment lost 2 bases, leaving 6 bases of the junction unmatched. The V gene's germline CDR1 is SGHTA and CDR2 FQGTGA. In DNA form, the CDR3 reads TGTGCCAGCAGCTTACTTGCGGGGGGCTTGAACACCGGGGAGCTGTTTTTT. Amino acids: CASSLLAGGLNTGELFF.

The V and J genes are TRBV5-1 and TRBJ2-5, with D perhaps matching TRBD2 (6 bases). The CDR3 extends over 15 amino acids. Trimming pared 6 bases from V and 3 bases from J, leaving 18 bases between. CDR1 and CDR2 (germline): SGHRS, YFSETQ. In DNA, the CDR3 is TGCGCCAGCAAGCCTGGACCGGGACTGGAAGAGACCCAGTACTTC. It is translated as CASKPGPGLEETQYF. The full variable domain, completed using reference TRBV5-1 and TRBJ2-5, is KAGVTQTPRYLIKTRGQQVTLSCSPISGHRSVSWYQQTPGQGLQFLFEYFSETQRNKGNFPGRFSGRQFSNSRSEMNVSTLELGDSALYLCASKPGPGLEETQYFGPGTRLLVL.

The chain carries TRBV19 and TRBJ1-1; tentatively, D is TRBD1 (6 bases). The CDR3 runs 13 residues. With 7 bases removed from V and 6 bases from J, the gap between germline ends came to 15 bases. The V gene's germline CDR1 is LNHDA and CDR2 SQIVND (reference sequence). The CDR3 nucleotides read TGTGCCAGTATTCAGACCAGGGGCTCTGAAGCTTTCTTT. Amino acids: CASIQTRGSEAFF.

This chain links TRBV7-2 with TRBJ1-1; TRBD1 aligns across 7 bases. Germline V gene lookup returns CDR1 SGHTA and CDR2 FQGNSA. The V gene end was trimmed by 2 bases and the J gene end by 8 bases; junction bases not matched to a gene: 5. CDR3 size: 13 residues. The CDR3 region has the DNA TGTGCCAGCAGCTTAAGGGCACAGGGGGAAGCTTTCTTT. Residues: CASSLRAQGEAFF.

This sequence joins TRBV6-2 or TRBV6-3 and TRBJ1-3, with 7 bases identical to TRBD1. Per the germline V gene, CDR1 is MNHEY and CDR2 is SVGEGT. The V and J ends lost 6 bases and 4 bases, in that order; junction bases with no gene match: 9. The CDR3 is 15 residues long. The CDR3 protein is CASSLRQGYGNTIYF. CDR3 in DNA: TGTGCCAGCAGCCTACGACAGGGCTACGGAAACACCATATATTTT.

The chain joins TRBV10-3 to TRBJ1-6; 7 bases are a match to TRBD1. Looked up from germline, CDR1 is ENHRY and CDR2 is SYGVKD. The junction had 14 bases not matched to a gene; V was cut back by 4 bases and J by 8 bases. This CDR3 is built from 17 residues. The CDR3 DNA reads TGTGCCATCAGTGGGGCACAGGGGCCACTAGGTTATTCACCCCTCCACTTT. The encoded protein is CAISGAQGPLGYSPLHF.

The chain combines TRBV7-2 with TRBJ2-3; TRBD2 agrees at 7 bases. Germline V CDR1 and CDR2: SGHTA, FQGNSA. V was pared by 0 bases and J by 6 bases, with 12 bases of the junction left unmatched. There are 17 residues in the CDR3. DNA for the CDR3: TGTGCCAGCAGCTTAGCCCCCCCCAGCCGGGGGGTCGATACGCAGTATTTT. As protein: CASSLAPPSRGVDTQYF.

J is TRBJ2-3 and V is TRBV19; possibly TRBD1 for D (6 bases). V was trimmed by 4 bases and J by 9 bases, leaving 20 bases between them. CDR1 is LNHDA and CDR2 is SQIVND in the germline V gene (reference sequence). CDR3 length equals 15 residues. The CDR3 sequence: CASSKVSGATRTQYF. CDR3 in DNA: TGTGCCAGTAGTAAGGTGTCAGGGGCCACACGGACGCAGTATTTT.

The chain joins TRBV7-2 to TRBJ2-7; TRBD2 might be the D (7 bases). Trimming stripped 7 bases from V and 3 bases from J, with 16 bases between. Germline V gene lookup returns CDR1 SGHTA and CDR2 FQGNSA. This CDR3 has 14 residues. CDR3 coding DNA: TGTGCCAGCACCGAGGGGGGGCAGAGCTACGAGCAGTACTTC. Protein: CASTEGGQSYEQYF. The entire variable domain, with the rest obtained from reference TRBV7-2 and TRBJ2-7, is as follows: GAGVSQSPSNKVTEKGKDVELRCDPISGHTALYWYRQSLGQGLEFLIYFQGNSAPDKSGLPSDRFSAERTGGSVSTLTIQRTQQEDSAVYLCASTEGGQSYEQYFGPGTRLTVT.

The chain links TRBV7-9 to TRBJ1-2; 7 nucleotides line up with TRBD1. The CDR3 contains 12 residues. The germline gives CDR1 SEHNR, CDR2 FQNEAQ (reference sequence). The J segment lost 8 bases and the V segment lost 5 bases, leaving 5 bases of the junction unmatched. In DNA, the CDR3 is TGTGCCAGCAGCGCCCAGGGGGAAGGCTACACCTTC. Translation: CASSAQGEGYTF.

V and J are TRBV3-1 (or the pseudogene TRBV3-2) and TRBJ1-4; no firm D call. CDR1 is LGHDT and CDR2 is YNNKEL in the germline V gene (reference sequence). V lost 1 base and J 8 bases, leaving 5 bases between the germline ends. This CDR3 comprises 12 residues. This chain's CDR3 is CASSQGPEKLFF. Here the CDR3 DNA reads TGTGCCAGCAGCCAAGGGCCAGAAAAACTGTTTTTT.

This sequence joins TRBV9 and TRBJ1-6, with 9 bases that match TRBD1. The CDR3 length is 14 residues. V gave up 4 bases and J gave up 9 bases; unmatched junction bases: 5. Looked up from germline, CDR1 is SGDLS and CDR2 is YYNGEE. CDR3 loop: CASSLGQGGSPLHF. In DNA, the CDR3 is TGTGCCAGCAGCCTGGGACAGGGCGGTTCACCCCTCCACTTT.

This clone appeared once. The chain links TRBV27 to TRBJ2-2; 8 bases agree with TRBD2. CDR1 and CDR2 (germline): MNHEY, SMNVEV (reference sequence). J lost 1 base, V lost 2 bases, and 9 bases had no gene match. This CDR3 has 18 residues. CDR3 loop: CASSLRGRGARNTGELFF. The CDR3 DNA is TGTGCCAGCAGTTTACGTGGGCGGGGGGCCCGGAACACCGGGGAGCTGTTTTTT.

V is TRBV7-2 and J is TRBJ2-7; TRBD2 agrees at 11 bases. The V segment lost 1 base and the J segment 0 bases; nucleotides outside the gene matches: 8. CDR3 length equals 18 residues. Germline CDR1 SGHTA, CDR2 FQGNSA. CDR3 bases: TGTGCCAGCAGCTTAGAGGTAGCGGGGGGGCCCTACTCCTACGAGCAGTACTTC. It translates to CASSLEVAGGPYSYEQYF.

The chain uses TRBV19 and TRBJ1-6; D possibly corresponds to TRBD1 (6 bases). Germline lookup yields CDR1 LNHDA and CDR2 SQIVND (reference sequence). V lost 3 bases and J 16 bases, leaving 19 bases between the germline ends. The CDR3 is 14 amino acids. CDR3 DNA: TGTGCCAGTAGTATCGACAGGAAGAGGGGACCTCTCCACTTT. Translating gives CASSIDRKRGPLHF.

The genes are TRBV29-1 and TRBJ2-1; TRBD1 agrees at 7 bases. The CDR3 consists of 13 residues. V gave up 5 bases and J gave up 6 bases; unmatched junction bases: 7. Germline lookup yields CDR1 SQVTM and CDR2 ANQGSEA. CDR3: CSVTTGSVNEQFF. CDR3 sequence (DNA): TGCAGCGTTACGACAGGGTCGGTCAATGAGCAGTTCTTC.